The clone carrying this TCR beta chain occurred a few times. The antigen remains undetermined. This sample is part of a study of blood T cells in healthy people across ages. V gave up 7 bases and J gave up 5 bases; unmatched junction bases: 22. CDR3 length: 19 amino acids. Germline V gives CDR1 MNHEY, CDR2 SMNVEV (reference sequence). Findings and limits, study-wide: Versus aged donors, long-lived donors had higher diversity and more naive CD4+ cells.

Primers used in a second PCR of roughly 7 to 11 cycles were a sample-barcoded 5' primer and a J-beta primer mix. Each CDR3 protein is one row after TCRdb ran MiXCR on the 5' RACE reads. Of roughly 680,000 distinct CDR3 sequences in the sample, under 65% were seen once. Donor samples were obtained from healthy Caucasian individuals from Russia, aged about 6 to 95. This sequence joins TRBV27 and TRBJ2-3; TRBD2 matches 9 bases. Material: blood. The clonotype originates from a woman older than 75 in good health. The DNA of the CDR3 is TGTGCCAGCACCACCGCGGGACTAGCATCCTCGAGGGGACAAGATACGCAGTATTTT. It translates to CASTTAGLASSRGQDTQYF.